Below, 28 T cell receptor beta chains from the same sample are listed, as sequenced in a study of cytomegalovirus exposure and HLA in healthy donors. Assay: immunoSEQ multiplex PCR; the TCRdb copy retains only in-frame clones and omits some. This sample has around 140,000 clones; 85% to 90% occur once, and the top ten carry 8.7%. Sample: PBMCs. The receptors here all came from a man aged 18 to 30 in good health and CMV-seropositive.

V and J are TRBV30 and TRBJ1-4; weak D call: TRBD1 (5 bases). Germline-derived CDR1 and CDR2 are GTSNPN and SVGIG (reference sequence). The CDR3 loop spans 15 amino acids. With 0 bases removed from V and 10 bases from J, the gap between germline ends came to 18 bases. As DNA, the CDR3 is TGTGCCTGGAGTGTACGTGGGGGGGAGGTGGGAAAACTGTTTTTT. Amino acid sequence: CAWSVRGGEVGKLFF. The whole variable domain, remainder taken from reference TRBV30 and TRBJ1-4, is SQTIHQWPATLVQPVGSPLSLECTVEGTSNPNLYWYRQAAGRGLQLLFYSVGIGQISSEVPQNLSASRPQDRQFILSSKKLLLSDSGFYLCAWSVRGGEVGKLFFGSGTQLSVL.

The CDR3 DNA sequence: TGTGCCAGCAGCCCCGGGGGACTAGCGGGAGGTTCCACAGATACGCAGTATTTT. Its translation: CASSPGGLAGGSTDTQYF. This rearrangement joins TRBV11-2 to TRBJ2-3; TRBD2 agrees at 15 bases. V was clipped by 5 bases and J by 2 bases; unmatched bases: 8. Per the germline V gene, CDR1 is SGHAT and CDR2 is FQNNGV. This CDR3 comprises 18 residues.

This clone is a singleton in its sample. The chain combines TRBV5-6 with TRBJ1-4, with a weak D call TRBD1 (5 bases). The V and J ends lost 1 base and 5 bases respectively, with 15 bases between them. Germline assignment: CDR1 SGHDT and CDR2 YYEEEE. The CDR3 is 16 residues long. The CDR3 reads CASSLNSPRGNEKLFF. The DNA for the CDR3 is TGTGCCAGCAGCTTGAATTCCCCCCGGGGGAATGAAAAACTGTTTTTT.

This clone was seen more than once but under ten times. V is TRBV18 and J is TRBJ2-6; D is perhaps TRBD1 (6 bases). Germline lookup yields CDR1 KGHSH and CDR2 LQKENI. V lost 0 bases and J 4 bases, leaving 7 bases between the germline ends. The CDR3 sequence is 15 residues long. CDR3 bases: TGTGCCAGCTCACCACCGGGGGCGGGGGCCAACGTCCTGACTTTC. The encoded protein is CASSPPGAGANVLTF.

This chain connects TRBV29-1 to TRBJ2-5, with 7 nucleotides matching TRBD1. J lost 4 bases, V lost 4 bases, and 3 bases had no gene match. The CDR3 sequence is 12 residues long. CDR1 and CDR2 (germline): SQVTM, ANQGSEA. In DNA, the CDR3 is TGCAGCGTTGCAGGGGGTCCAGAGACCCAGTACTTC. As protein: CSVAGGPETQYF.

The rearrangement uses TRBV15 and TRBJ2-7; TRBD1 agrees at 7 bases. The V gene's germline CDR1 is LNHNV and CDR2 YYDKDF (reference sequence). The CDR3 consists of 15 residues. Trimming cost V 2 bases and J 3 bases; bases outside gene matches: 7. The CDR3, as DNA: TGTGCCACCAGCAGAAACCGGGACAGCGGCTACGAGCAGTACTTC. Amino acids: CATSRNRDSGYEQYF.

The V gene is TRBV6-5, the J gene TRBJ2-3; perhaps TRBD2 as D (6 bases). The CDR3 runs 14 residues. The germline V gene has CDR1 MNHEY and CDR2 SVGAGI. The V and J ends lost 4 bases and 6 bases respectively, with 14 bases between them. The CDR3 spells CASSLAALRDTQYF. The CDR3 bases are TGTGCCAGCAGTTTAGCGGCCCTGCGGGATACGCAGTATTTT.

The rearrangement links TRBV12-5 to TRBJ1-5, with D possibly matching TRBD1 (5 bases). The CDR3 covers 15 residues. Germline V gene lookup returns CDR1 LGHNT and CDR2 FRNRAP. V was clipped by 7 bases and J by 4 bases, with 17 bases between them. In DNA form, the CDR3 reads TGTGCTAGTGCCAGCCCCGGGGGGAGGAATCAGCCCCAGCATTTT. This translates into CASASPGGRNQPQHF.

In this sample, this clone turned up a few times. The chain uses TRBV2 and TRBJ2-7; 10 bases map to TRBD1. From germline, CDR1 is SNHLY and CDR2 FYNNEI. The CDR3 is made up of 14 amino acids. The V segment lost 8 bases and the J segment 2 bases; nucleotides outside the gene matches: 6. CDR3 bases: TGTGCCAGCGTAAGGGACAGGGGCCCCTACGAGCAGTACTTC. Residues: CASVRDRGPYEQYF.

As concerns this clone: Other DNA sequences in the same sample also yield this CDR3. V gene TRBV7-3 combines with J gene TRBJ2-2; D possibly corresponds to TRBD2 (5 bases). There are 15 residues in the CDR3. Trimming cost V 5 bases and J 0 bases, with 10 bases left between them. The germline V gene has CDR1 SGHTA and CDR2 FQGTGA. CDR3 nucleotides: TGTGCCAGCAGCCCAACCGGGACGAACACCGGGGAGCTGTTTTTT. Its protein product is CASSPTGTNTGELFF.

The CDR3 sequence: CASSLRQGRTDTQYF. CDR3 in DNA: TGTGCCAGCAGCTTGCGGCAGGGCCGCACAGATACGCAGTATTTT. The V and J genes are TRBV13 and TRBJ2-3; D perhaps matches TRBD1 (5 bases). Germline-derived CDR1 and CDR2 are PRHDT and FYEKMQ (reference sequence). Trimming took off 3 bases at V and 1 base at J, with 11 bases between the two ends. The CDR3 covers 15 residues. Complete variable domain (other parts from reference TRBV13 and TRBJ2-3): AAGVIQSPRHLIKEKRETATLKCYPIPRHDTVYWYQQGPGQDPQFLISFYEKMQSDKGSIPDRFSAQQFSDYHSELNMSSLELGDSALYFCASSLRQGRTDTQYFGPGTRLTVL.

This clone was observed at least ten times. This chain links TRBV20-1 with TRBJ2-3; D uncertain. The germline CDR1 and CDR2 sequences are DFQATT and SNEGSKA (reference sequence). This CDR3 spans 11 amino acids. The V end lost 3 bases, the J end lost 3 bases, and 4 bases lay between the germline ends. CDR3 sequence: CSASPTDTQYF. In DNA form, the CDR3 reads TGCAGTGCTAGCCCTACAGATACGCAGTATTTT.

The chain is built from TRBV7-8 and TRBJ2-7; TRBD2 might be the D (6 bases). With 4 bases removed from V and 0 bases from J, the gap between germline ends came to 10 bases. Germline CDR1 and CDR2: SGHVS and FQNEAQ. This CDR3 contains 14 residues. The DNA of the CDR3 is TGTGCCAGCAGCTATCGGGGGAGCTCCTACGAGCAGTACTTC. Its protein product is CASSYRGSSYEQYF.

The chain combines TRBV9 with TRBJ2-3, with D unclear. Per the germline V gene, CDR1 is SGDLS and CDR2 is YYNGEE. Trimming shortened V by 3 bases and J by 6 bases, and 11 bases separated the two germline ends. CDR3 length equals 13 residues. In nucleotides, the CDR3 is TGTGCCAGCAGCGAACTACCCGGCGATACGCAGTATTTT. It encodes CASSELPGDTQYF.

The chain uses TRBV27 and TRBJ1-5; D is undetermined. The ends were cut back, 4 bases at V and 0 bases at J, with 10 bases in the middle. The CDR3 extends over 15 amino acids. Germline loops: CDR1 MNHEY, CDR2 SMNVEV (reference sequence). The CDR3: CASSSFENSNQPQHF. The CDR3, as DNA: TGTGCCAGCAGTTCCTTCGAGAATAGCAATCAGCCCCAGCATTTT.

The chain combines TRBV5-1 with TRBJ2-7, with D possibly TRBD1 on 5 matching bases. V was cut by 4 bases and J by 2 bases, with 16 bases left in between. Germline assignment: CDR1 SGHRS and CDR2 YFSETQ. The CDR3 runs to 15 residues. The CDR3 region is CASSLSTLGPYEQYF. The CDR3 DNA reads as TGCGCCAGCAGCCTCAGTACTTTGGGGCCCTACGAGCAGTACTTC. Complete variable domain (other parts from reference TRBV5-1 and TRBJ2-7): KAGVTQTPRYLIKTRGQQVTLSCSPISGHRSVSWYQQTPGQGLQFLFEYFSETQRNKGNFPGRFSGRQFSNSRSEMNVSTLELGDSALYLCASSLSTLGPYEQYFGPGTRLTVT.

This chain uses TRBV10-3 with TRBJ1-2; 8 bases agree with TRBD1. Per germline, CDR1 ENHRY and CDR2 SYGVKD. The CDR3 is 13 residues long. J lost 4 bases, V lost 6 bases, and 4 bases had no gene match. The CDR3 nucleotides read TGTGCCATCAGGGGACAGGAGGGCTATGGCTACACCTTC. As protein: CAIRGQEGYGYTF.

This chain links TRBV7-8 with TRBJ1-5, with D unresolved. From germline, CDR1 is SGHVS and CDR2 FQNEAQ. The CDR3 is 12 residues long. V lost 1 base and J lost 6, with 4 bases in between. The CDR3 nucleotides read TGTGCCAGCAGCTTAGGAGGTCAGCCCCAGCATTTT. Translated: CASSLGGQPQHF.

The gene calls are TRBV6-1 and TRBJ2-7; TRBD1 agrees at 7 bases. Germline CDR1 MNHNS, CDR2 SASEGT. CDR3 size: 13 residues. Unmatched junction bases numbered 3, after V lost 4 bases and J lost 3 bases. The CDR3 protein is CASSVTGVYEQYF. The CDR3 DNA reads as TGTGCCAGCAGTGTTACAGGGGTCTACGAGCAGTACTTC.

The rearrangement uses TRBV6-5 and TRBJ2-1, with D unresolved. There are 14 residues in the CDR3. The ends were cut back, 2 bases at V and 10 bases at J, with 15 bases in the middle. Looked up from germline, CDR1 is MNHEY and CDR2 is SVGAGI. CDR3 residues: CASSYDRRVGEQFF. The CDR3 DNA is TGTGCCAGCAGTTACGACCGCCGAGTCGGGGAGCAGTTCTTC.

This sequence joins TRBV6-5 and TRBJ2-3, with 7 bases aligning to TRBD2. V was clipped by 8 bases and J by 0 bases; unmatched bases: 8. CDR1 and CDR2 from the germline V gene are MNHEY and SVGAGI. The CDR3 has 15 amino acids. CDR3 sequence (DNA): TGTGCCAGCCAAAGGGCGGGGGTTAGCACAGATACGCAGTATTTT. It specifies CASQRAGVSTDTQYF.

CDR3 loop: CATSPLKGLNYGYTF. The CDR3, as DNA: TGTGCCACCAGCCCCCTTAAGGGACTAAACTATGGCTACACCTTC. This chain links TRBV15 with TRBJ1-2; tentatively, D is TRBD1 (5 bases). Trimming stripped 5 bases from V and 2 bases from J, with 15 bases between. The CDR3 covers 15 residues. CDR1 is LNHNV, CDR2 YYDKDF, per germline (reference sequence).

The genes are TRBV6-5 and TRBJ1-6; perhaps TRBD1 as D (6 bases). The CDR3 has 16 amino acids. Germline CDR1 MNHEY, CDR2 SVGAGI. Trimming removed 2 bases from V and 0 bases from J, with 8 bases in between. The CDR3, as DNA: TGTGCCAGCAGTTACGACAGGAGCTCCTATAATTCACCCCTCCACTTT. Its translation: CASSYDRSSYNSPLHF.

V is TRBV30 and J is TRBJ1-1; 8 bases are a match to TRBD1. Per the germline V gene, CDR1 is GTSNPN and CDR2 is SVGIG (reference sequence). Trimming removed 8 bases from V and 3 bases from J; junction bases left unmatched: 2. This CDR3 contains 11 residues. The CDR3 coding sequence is TGTGCCAAACAGGGGGACACTGAAGCTTTCTTT. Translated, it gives CAKQGDTEAFF.

The CDR3 loop is CSVDAGGYGYTF. DNA of the CDR3: TGCAGCGTTGATGCAGGGGGCTATGGCTACACCTTC. The chain is built from TRBV29-1 and TRBJ1-2, with 7 nucleotides matching TRBD1. V dropped 3 bases and J dropped 4; count of bases not matched to a gene: 2. The CDR3 contains 12 residues. Germline values: CDR1 SQVTM, CDR2 ANQGSEA.

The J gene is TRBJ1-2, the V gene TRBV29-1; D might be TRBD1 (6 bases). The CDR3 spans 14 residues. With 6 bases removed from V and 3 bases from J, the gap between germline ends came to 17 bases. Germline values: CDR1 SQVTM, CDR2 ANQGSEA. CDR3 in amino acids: CSVRTEGADYGYTF. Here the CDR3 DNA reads TGCAGCGTGAGGACAGAGGGAGCCGACTATGGCTACACCTTC.

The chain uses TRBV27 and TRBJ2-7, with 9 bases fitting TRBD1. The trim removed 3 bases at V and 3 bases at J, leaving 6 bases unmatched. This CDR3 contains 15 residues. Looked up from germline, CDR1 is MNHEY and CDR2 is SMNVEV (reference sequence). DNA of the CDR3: TGTGCCAGCAGTTTCAGCCGGGACAGGGACTACGAGCAGTACTTC. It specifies CASSFSRDRDYEQYF.

CDR3 loop: CASSEQQGAGTEAFF. The CDR3 bases are TGCGCCAGCAGCGAACAACAGGGGGCGGGCACTGAAGCTTTCTTT. The gene calls are TRBV5-1 and TRBJ1-1, with 9 bases fitting TRBD1. The CDR3 extends over 15 amino acids. Germline V gene sequence: CDR1 SGHRS, CDR2 YFSETQ. Trimming cost V 4 bases and J 4 bases; bases outside gene matches: 8. Together with reference TRBV5-1 and TRBJ1-1, the CDR3 gives the full variable domain: KAGVTQTPRYLIKTRGQQVTLSCSPISGHRSVSWYQQTPGQGLQFLFEYFSETQRNKGNFPGRFSGRQFSNSRSEMNVSTLELGDSALYLCASSEQQGAGTEAFFGQGTRLTVV.